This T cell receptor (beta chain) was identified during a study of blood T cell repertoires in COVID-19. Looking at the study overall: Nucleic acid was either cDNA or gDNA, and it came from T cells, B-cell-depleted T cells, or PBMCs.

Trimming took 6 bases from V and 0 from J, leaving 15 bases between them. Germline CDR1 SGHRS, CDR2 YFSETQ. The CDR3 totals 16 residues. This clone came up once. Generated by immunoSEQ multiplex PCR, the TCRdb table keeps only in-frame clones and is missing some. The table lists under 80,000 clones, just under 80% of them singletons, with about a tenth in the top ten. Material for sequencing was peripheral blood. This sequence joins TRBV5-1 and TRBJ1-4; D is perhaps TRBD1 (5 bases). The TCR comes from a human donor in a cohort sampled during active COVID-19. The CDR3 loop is CASTQGTFATNEKLFF. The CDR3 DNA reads TGCGCCAGCACCCAAGGGACTTTTGCAACTAATGAAAAACTGTTTTTT.